The T cell receptor (beta chain) described here comes from a study of blood T cell repertoires in COVID-19. The wider study: Sample material is recorded as cDNA or gDNA derived from T cells, B-cell-depleted T cells, or PBMCs.

CDR1 and CDR2 (germline): MNHEY, SVGAGI. V lost 8 bases, J lost 4 bases, and 12 bases lay in between. CDR3 size: 13 residues. In the original workflow: Reference gene primer amplification gave estimated nucleated cell counts. Clones were read by immunoSEQ multiplex PCR, and TCRdb kept only the in-frame ones, dropping some. The DNA was the basis for D and trimming; V, J and clone size are from that table. The sample includes 200,000 to 300,000 clones, approximately 86% of them seen just once. The chain recombines TRBV6-5 with TRBJ2-1; tentatively, D is TRBD1 (5 bases). This receptor was identified in a human donor in a cohort sampled during active COVID-19. Sequenced: peripheral blood. The CDR3 loop is CASSLDRYNEQFF. The CDR3 nucleotides read TGTGCCAGCTCCCTAGACAGATACAATGAGCAGTTCTTC.